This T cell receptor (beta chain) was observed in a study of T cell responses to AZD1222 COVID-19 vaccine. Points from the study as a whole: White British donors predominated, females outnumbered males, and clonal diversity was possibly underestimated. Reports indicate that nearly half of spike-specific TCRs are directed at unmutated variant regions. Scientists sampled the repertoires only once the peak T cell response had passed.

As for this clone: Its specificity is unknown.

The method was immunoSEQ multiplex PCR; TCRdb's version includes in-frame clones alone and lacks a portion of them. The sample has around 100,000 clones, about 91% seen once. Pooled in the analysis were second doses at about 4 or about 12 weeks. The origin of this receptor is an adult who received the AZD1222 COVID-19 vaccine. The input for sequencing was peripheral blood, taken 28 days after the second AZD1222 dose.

The CDR3 sequence: CASSSQGNQPQHF. CDR3 in DNA: TGTGCCAGCAGCTCACAGGGTAATCAGCCCCAGCATTTT. This rearrangement joins TRBV7-2 to TRBJ1-5; tentatively, D is TRBD1 (6 bases). CDR1 is SGHTA, CDR2 FQGNSA, per germline. With 4 bases removed from V and 4 bases from J, the gap between germline ends came to 8 bases. This CDR3 comprises 13 residues.